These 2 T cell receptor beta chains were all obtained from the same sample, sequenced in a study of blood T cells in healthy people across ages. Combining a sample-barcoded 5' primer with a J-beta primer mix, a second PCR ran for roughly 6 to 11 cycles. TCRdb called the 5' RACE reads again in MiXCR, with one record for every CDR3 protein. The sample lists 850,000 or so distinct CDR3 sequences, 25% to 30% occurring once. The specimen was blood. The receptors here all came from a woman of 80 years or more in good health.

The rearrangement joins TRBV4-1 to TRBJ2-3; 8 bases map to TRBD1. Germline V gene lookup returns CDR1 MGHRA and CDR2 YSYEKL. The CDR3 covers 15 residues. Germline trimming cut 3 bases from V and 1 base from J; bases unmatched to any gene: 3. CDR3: CASSHMDRGTDTQYF. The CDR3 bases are TGCGCCAGCAGCCATATGGACAGGGGCACAGATACGCAGTATTTT.

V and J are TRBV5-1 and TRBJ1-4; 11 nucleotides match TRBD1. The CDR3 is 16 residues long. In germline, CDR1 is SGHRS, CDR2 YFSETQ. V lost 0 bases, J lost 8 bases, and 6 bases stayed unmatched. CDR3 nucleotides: TGCGCCAGCAGCTTGGGGATGGGACAGGGGGGAGAAAAACTGTTTTTT. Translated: CASSLGMGQGGEKLFF.